This T cell receptor (beta chain) was observed in a study of T cell clusters in autoimmune cytopenias. Points from the study as a whole: A dominant lymphoma-associated repertoire apparently masked the cluster-lack signature in secondary cytopenia versus chronic lymphocytic leukemia.

By frequency, this clonotype is medium-sized (0.01 to 0.1%). What it recognizes is unknown. Multiplex touch-down PCR amplified TRB using TRB-A and TRB-B pools in one tube. TCRdb reanalyzed the multiplex PCR reads, giving one entry per CDR3 protein sequence and no DNA. The sample has around 10,000 distinct CDR3 sequences, and its top ten clones hold around 21%. Each sample's input was around 270 ng genomic DNA, 35,000 to 40,000 genome equivalents. Another study also made use of these data, one on T cell repertoires in aging, cancer and after chemotherapy. From that study: Immunological memory after chemotherapy cannot be judged from the repertoire data.

The sample comprised peripheral blood. This sequence originates from a human donor in good health.

The CDR3 sequence: CASSFDSSYNEQFF. The V and J genes are TRBV6-2 or TRBV6-3 and TRBJ2-1. CDR1 and CDR2 (germline): MNHEY, SVGEGT. This CDR3 contains 14 residues.